This is a list of T cell receptor beta chains from one sample in a study of regulatory and conventional T cells in RAG deficiency. Produced via immunoSEQ multiplex PCR; TCRdb's table is partial and in-frame only. The sample consists of more than 20,000 clones, around 94% of them appearing once. The same sample was also studied in work on regulatory T cells.

Sequences were obtained from CD4+ T cells sorted from blood. The receptors were sampled from a human donor in good health. CDR3s include the opening cysteine and the closing phenylalanine or tryptophan. The order of the fields is clone size, D gene, V gene, J gene, CDR3 protein, CDR3 DNA. A D gene is named only where the DNA matches it firmly. Some rows have no size entry. The others give once, few or many, or a class for an expanded clone.

size: .
D: .
V: TRBV2
J: TRBJ2-7
CDR3: CASRTDSYEQYF
DNA: TGTGCCAGCAGAACGGACAGCTACGAGCAGTACTTC

size: .
D: .
V: TRBV6-1
J: TRBJ2-3
CDR3: CAARAGVADTQYF
DNA: TGTGCCGCCCGGGCGGGTGTCGCAGATACGCAGTATTTT

size: .
D: .
V: TRBV27
J: TRBJ1-1
CDR3: CASSLFRGPGNTEAFF
DNA: TGTGCCAGCAGTTTATTCCGGGGGCCGGGGAACACTGAAGCTTTCTTT

size: .
D: .
V: TRBV21-1
J: TRBJ1-1
CDR3: CASRGHFEAFF
DNA: TGTGCCAGCAGGGGACACTTTGAAGCTTTCTTT

size: .
D: TRBD2
V: TRBV28
J: TRBJ2-7
CDR3: CASSSPGTSGYEQYF
DNA: TGTGCCAGCAGTTCCCCCGGGACTAGCGGCTACGAGCAGTACTTC

size: .
D: TRBD1
V: TRBV5-1
J: TRBJ1-1
CDR3: CASSFRQGGNTEAFF
DNA: TGCGCCAGCAGCTTTCGACAGGGAGGGAACACTGAAGCTTTCTTT

size: .
D: TRBD1
V: TRBV2
J: TRBJ1-2
CDR3: CASSPDRGDGYTF
DNA: TGTGCCAGCAGTCCGGACAGGGGAGATGGCTACACCTTC

size: .
D: TRBD2
V: TRBV7-9
J: TRBJ2-3
CDR3: CASSLLAGYTDTQYF
DNA: TGTGCCAGCAGCTTACTAGCGGGCTATACAGATACGCAGTATTTT

size: .
D: TRBD2
V: TRBV28
J: TRBJ2-3
CDR3: CASTRGGLYRYF
DNA: TGTGCCAGCACCCGGGGGGGCCTATATCGGTATTTT

size: .
D: .
V: TRBV5-1
J: TRBJ2-7
CDR3: CASSVTIGGTFNEQYF
DNA: TGCGCCAGCAGTGTAACTATTGGCGGGACCTTTAACGAGCAGTACTTC

size: few
D: .
V: TRBV2
J: TRBJ2-2
CDR3: CASSGGPGGELFF
DNA: TGTGCCAGCAGTGGGGGACCCGGGGGGGAGCTGTTTTTT

size: .
D: .
V: TRBV29-1
J: TRBJ2-1
CDR3: CSVQTSPSSYNEQFF
DNA: TGCAGCGTGCAAACTAGCCCTAGCTCCTACAATGAGCAGTTCTTC

size: .
D: .
V: TRBV10-3
J: TRBJ1-2
CDR3: CAITDQGGAGSNRGYTF
DNA: TGTGCCATCACCGACCAAGGAGGGGCAGGGTCGAATCGAGGCTACACCTTC

size: .
D: TRBD1
V: TRBV6-6
J: TRBJ1-6
CDR3: CASSYTPGQGNSPLHF
DNA: TGTGCCAGCAGTTACACCCCGGGACAGGGTAATTCACCCCTCCACTTT

size: once
D: TRBD1
V: TRBV11-3
J: TRBJ2-2
CDR3: CASSLVGQGNTGELFF
DNA: TGTGCCAGCAGCTTAGTGGGACAGGGGAACACCGGGGAGCTGTTTTTT

size: .
D: TRBD1
V: TRBV6-6
J: TRBJ2-7
CDR3: CASSYMGQGAGEQYF
DNA: TGTGCCAGCAGTTACATGGGACAGGGGGCGGGTGAGCAGTACTTC

size: .
D: TRBD2
V: TRBV27
J: TRBJ2-5
CDR3: CASSTGLAGVETQYF
DNA: TGTGCCAGCAGTACGGGACTAGCGGGAGTTGAGACCCAGTACTTC

size: .
D: .
V: TRBV27
J: TRBJ1-5
CDR3: CASSSGSNQPQHF
DNA: TGTGCCAGCAGTTCGGGGAGCAATCAGCCCCAGCATTTT

size: .
D: .
V: TRBV19
J: TRBJ2-7
CDR3: CASSIRQRYGDEQYF
DNA: TGTGCCAGTAGTATCCGGCAACGATACGGAGACGAGCAGTACTTC

size: once
D: .
V: TRBV28
J: TRBJ1-2
CDR3: CASMGGTNYGYTF
DNA: TGTGCCAGCATGGGGGGCACCAACTATGGCTACACCTTC

size: .
D: .
V: TRBV10-2
J: TRBJ1-6
CDR3: CASSEVANSPLHF
DNA: TGCGCCAGCAGTGAGGTAGCAAATTCACCCCTCCACTTT

size: .
D: TRBD1
V: TRBV19
J: TRBJ2-7
CDR3: CASSIATGGESSYEQYF
DNA: TGTGCCAGTAGTATAGCGACAGGGGGCGAGAGCTCCTACGAGCAGTACTTC

size: .
D: .
V: TRBV7-7
J: TRBJ2-5
CDR3: CASSSRLSPRETQYF
DNA: TGTGCCAGCAGTTCGCGACTTAGCCCGAGGGAGACCCAGTACTTC

size: .
D: TRBD2
V: TRBV14
J: TRBJ2-1
CDR3: CASSQVTSGRIEQFF
DNA: TGTGCCAGCAGCCAAGTGACTAGCGGGAGAATTGAGCAGTTCTTC

size: .
D: .
V: TRBV9
J: TRBJ1-3
CDR3: CASSPSLGRFSGNTIYF
DNA: TGTGCCAGCAGCCCCAGCCTCGGGAGGTTCTCTGGAAACACCATATATTTT

size: .
D: .
V: TRBV12-5
J: TRBJ2-7
CDR3: CASGLTPGYEQYF
DNA: TGTGCTAGTGGGCTGACACCAGGTTACGAGCAGTACTTC

size: .
D: TRBD1
V: TRBV7-8
J: TRBJ1-4
CDR3: CASSRGQGIEKLFF
DNA: TGTGCCAGCAGCAGGGGACAGGGTATCGAAAAACTGTTTTTT

size: .
D: TRBD2
V: TRBV2
J: TRBJ2-5
CDR3: CASNPGLEKTQYF
DNA: TGTGCCAGTAATCCGGGACTAGAGAAGACCCAGTACTTC

size: .
D: TRBD2
V: TRBV11-2
J: TRBJ2-5
CDR3: CASSSHIAGAETQYF
DNA: TGTGCCAGCAGCTCCCACATAGCGGGAGCAGAGACCCAGTACTTC

size: .
D: .
V: TRBV30
J: TRBJ1-1
CDR3: CAWSVPRGLITEAFF
DNA: TGTGCCTGGAGTGTACCGAGGGGGTTAATCACTGAAGCTTTCTTT

size: .
D: TRBD1
V: TRBV9
J: TRBJ2-7
CDR3: CASSPTDRGTYEQYF
DNA: TGTGCCAGCAGCCCGACAGACAGGGGGACCTACGAGCAGTACTTC

size: once
D: TRBD2
V: TRBV28
J: TRBJ2-1
CDR3: CASTRTSGRYNEQFF
DNA: TGTGCCAGCACCCGGACTAGCGGGCGGTACAATGAGCAGTTCTTC

size: .
D: TRBD1
V: TRBV2
J: TRBJ1-1
CDR3: CASNLGQLNTEAFF
DNA: TGTGCCAGCAACCTGGGACAGCTGAACACTGAAGCTTTCTTT

size: .
D: TRBD1
V: TRBV30
J: TRBJ2-1
CDR3: CAWEPAGGSYNEQFF
DNA: TGTGCCTGGGAACCGGCAGGGGGCTCCTACAATGAGCAGTTCTTC

size: .
D: TRBD2
V: TRBV2
J: TRBJ2-3
CDR3: CASRPGLAGLDTQYF
DNA: TGTGCCAGCCGTCCGGGACTAGCGGGGTTAGATACGCAGTATTTT

size: .
D: .
V: TRBV27
J: TRBJ1-5
CDR3: CASNRGTLKGGNQPQHF
DNA: TGTGCCAGCAACCGTGGGACCCTCAAGGGGGGCAATCAGCCCCAGCATTTT

size: .
D: .
V: TRBV5-1
J: TRBJ2-2
CDR3: CASSLGTSNGELFF
DNA: TGCGCCAGCAGCTTGGGGACATCAAACGGGGAGCTGTTTTTT

size: .
D: .
V: TRBV27
J: TRBJ1-4
CDR3: CASSLMGGQTEKLFF
DNA: TGTGCCAGCAGCCTGATGGGAGGACAGACTGAAAAACTGTTTTTT

size: .
D: .
V: TRBV10-2
J: TRBJ1-1
CDR3: CASRNYMNTEAFF
DNA: TGCGCCAGCCGGAACTATATGAACACTGAAGCTTTCTTT

size: .
D: .
V: TRBV7-3
J: TRBJ1-1
CDR3: CASSESKNTEAFF
DNA: TGTGCCAGCAGCGAATCGAAGAACACTGAAGCTTTCTTT

size: .
D: .
V: TRBV7-2
J: TRBJ2-6
CDR3: CASSLDSASGANVLTF
DNA: TGTGCCAGCAGCTTAGATTCGGCCTCTGGGGCCAACGTCCTGACTTTC

size: .
D: TRBD1
V: TRBV6-5
J: TRBJ1-2
CDR3: CASSYRDRGGYTF
DNA: TGTGCCAGCAGTTACAGGGACAGGGGTGGCTACACCTTC

size: .
D: .
V: TRBV9
J: TRBJ2-7
CDR3: CASSPMGSEPYEQYF
DNA: TGTGCCAGCAGCCCCATGGGGAGCGAGCCCTACGAGCAGTACTTC

size: .
D: TRBD1
V: TRBV2
J: TRBJ1-5
CDR3: CASRPDRGGSQPQHF
DNA: TGTGCCAGCAGACCGGACAGGGGAGGAAGTCAGCCCCAGCATTTT